The present TCR beta chain was sequenced within a study of control samples from healthy donors and cancer patients. The J segment lost 2 bases and the V segment lost 0 bases, leaving 13 bases of the junction unmatched. The CDR3 contains 20 residues. In germline, CDR1 is LGHNA, CDR2 YNFKEQ. TCRdb keeps only in-frame clones here, not all; method: immunoSEQ multiplex PCR. The sample has 100,000 to 150,000 clones; 90% are singletons. The sample taken for sequencing was blood. The genes are TRBV4-2 and TRBJ1-4; 9 bases are shared with TRBD1. This clonotype was sampled from a man in his forties or fifties in good health. DNA of the CDR3: TGTGCCAGCAGCCAAGATTGGGGGGCGGGGACAGGGTTGACTAATGAAAAACTGTTTTTT. It encodes CASSQDWGAGTGLTNEKLFF.